This T cell receptor (beta chain) was sequenced in a study of metastatic and nonmetastatic thyroid tumors (dated by TCRdb to 2019 to 2021). Regarding the complete study: For patients with malignant and with benign thyroid disease, the researchers compared repertoires between peripheral blood samples and tumor or nodule tissue samples. What the study reported, not specific to this receptor: TCR beta diversity was reported as significantly higher in malignant tumors than in benign nodules, in both blood and tumor samples.

Looking up the germline V gene yields CDR1 SGHVS and CDR2 FQNEAQ. V is pared back by 2 bases and J by 5 bases, with 10 bases lying between the germline termini. The CDR3, cysteine through phenylalanine, is 13 amino acids long. Only the CDR3 part of the read is kept: 39 bases, read in frame from the first base. No treatment had been received by any patient before thyroid surgery. Patient clinical samples collected from about 2011 to 2019 were retrospectively analysed using T-cell receptor beta sequencing. In regard to this clone: Its antigen is not yet known. No much larger clonotype is one base removed from it; base qualities were not supplied.

Libraries were built with PCR. The run used an Illumina HiSeq 4000. High-throughput sequencing was used to profile the TCR beta-chain CDR3 region of every patient. For the original study's pipeline: The researchers built a classifier to tell apart papillary thyroid cancer patients with distant metastasis, based on CDR3 differences among clinicopathological groups. To measure repertoire diversity the researchers used the Shannon index, while the Morisita-Horn index served to gauge how similar the tumor and blood repertoires were. TCRdb redid the processing of the public reads, applying fastp at Q25 and MiXCR, and retained in-frame beta chains. The V and J calls come from TCRdb's annotation, not from the publication. This sample lists tens of thousands of clones; roughly half were detected once. Clones ranked in the top ten supply approximately 25% of the sample.

The sample was tumor tissue. Recombination connected TRBV7-8 to TRBJ2-7, with the D gene not clear enough to name. The sequence was obtained from a male donor with papillary thyroid cancer or a benign thyroid nodule (not recorded which). Some clones in this sample may be carry-over from other donors' samples. The DNA sequence is given as TGTGCCAGCAGCTTATCGTCGCTTCACGAGCAGTACTTC. Translated, this is CASSLSSLHEQYF.